This T cell receptor (beta chain) is drawn from a study of cytomegalovirus exposure and HLA in healthy donors. Of note for this clone: Its antigen is as yet unknown.

The V gene's germline CDR1 is MNHNY and CDR2 SVGAGI (reference sequence). This CDR3 has 14 residues. V was clipped by 6 bases and J by 6 bases; unmatched bases: 4. The repertoire was sequenced with immunoSEQ multiplex PCR; TCRdb's copy has only in-frame clones and lacks some. The profile shows some 350,000 clones, 87% of them singletons. Study-wide points: A few of the chains that were CMV-associated were confirmed in vitro to be specific for CMV antigens.

Material for sequencing was PBMCs. The chain has TRBV6-6 and TRBJ1-5, with TRBD1 matching 11 bases. The TCR originated in a woman in her twenties or thirties in good health and CMV-seropositive. The CDR3 reads CASSGQGASQPQHF. The DNA for the CDR3 is TGTGCCAGCAGCGGACAGGGGGCGAGTCAGCCCCAGCATTTT.